This T cell receptor beta chain emerged from a study of cytotoxic CD8 clonotypes in ibrutinib-treated CLL. For the study at large: Partial responders around 24, complete 2; about twelve progressed and about 14 stayed in remission by median approximately 5.5 years.

CDR1 is MDHEN, CDR2 SYDVKM, per germline. V was cut by 2 bases and J by 1 base, with 13 bases left in between. The CDR3 is 16 amino acids. This clone is a singleton in its sample. TCR beta libraries used 1.5 to 2 micrograms of DNA from cryopreserved PBMCs. Assay: immunoSEQ multiplex PCR; the TCRdb copy retains only in-frame clones and omits some. This sample has 100,000 to 150,000 clones, with approximately 83% found just once. The receptor was derived from a human donor with chronic lymphocytic leukemia. Sequencing was performed on PBMCs, taken after 24 months of ibrutinib treatment. The chain links TRBV28 to TRBJ2-3; D possibly corresponds to TRBD2 (6 bases). DNA for the CDR3: TGTGCCAGCAGTTTAGCCCGGCCTAGCGGCACAGATACGCAGTATTTT. This gives the protein CASSLARPSGTDTQYF. The whole variable domain, remainder taken from reference TRBV28 and TRBJ2-3, is DVKVTQSSRYLVKRTGEKVFLECVQDMDHENMFWYRQDPGLGLRLIYFSYDVKMKEKGDIPEGYSVSREKKERFSLILESASTNQTSMYLCASSLARPSGTDTQYFGPGTRLTVL.